These 28 T cell receptor beta chains share one sample of origin, sequenced in a study of CD8+CD57+ T cells in acquired aplastic anemia. Patients chosen for sequencing had shown CD8+CD57+ cell expansion by flow cytometry. Using genomic DNA as the template, TCR beta VDJ and CDR3 profiling was carried out. One entry per CDR3 protein results from TCRdb running MiXCR on the reads. Here the sample spans hundreds of thousands of distinct CDR3 sequences, approximately 80% being singletons. The specimen sequenced was sorted CD4+, CD8+, or CD8+CD57+ T cells (not recorded which) from PBMCs. The receptors here all came from a human donor with aplastic anemia.

The V and J genes are TRBV7-8 and TRBJ2-1; 9 bases fit TRBD2. Germline V gene lookup returns CDR1 SGHVS and CDR2 FQNEAQ. The ends lost 1 base at V and 13 bases at J; junction bases unmatched: 14. The CDR3 spans 16 residues. CDR3 sequence reads: CASSLERSGGSDYQFF. The CDR3 DNA is TGTGCCAGCAGCTTAGAAAGAAGCGGGGGGAGCGATTATCAGTTCTTC.

As to this clonotype: Germline and junction disagree at one end, which may indicate a read error. The chain is built from TRBV9 and TRBJ2-3; TRBD2 agrees at 7 bases. Germline-derived CDR1 and CDR2 are SGDLS and YYNGEE. The CDR3 contains 14 residues. Written as DNA, the CDR3 is TGTGCCAGCAGCGTAGGACTAGCTGCCACAGCTAAGCATTTT. Protein: CASSVGLAATAKHF.

The chain has TRBV10-3 and TRBJ2-7, with TRBD1 matching over 7 bases. J was trimmed by 7 bases and V by 6 bases; bases with no gene match: 3. Germline CDR1 ENHRY, CDR2 SYGVKD. CDR3 length: 11 residues. CDR3 bases: TGTGCCATCAGAACAGGGGTTGAGCAGTACTTC. Translated: CAIRTGVEQYF.

On this clonotype: No conserved phenylalanine or tryptophan is present at the end of the CDR3, so a read error is the likely explanation. The chain joins TRBV2 to TRBJ2-1, with D perhaps matching TRBD2 (5 bases). The CDR3 spans 13 residues. Germline assignment: CDR1 SNHLY and CDR2 FYNNEI. Trimming took 3 bases from V and 7 from J, leaving 10 bases between them. CDR3 region: CASSDTRVNEQFS. In DNA, the CDR3 is TGTGCCAGCAGTGATACGAGGGTAAATGAGCAGTTCTCC.

The V call is TRBV2, the J call TRBJ1-1; D uncertain. V was trimmed by 6 bases and J by 14 bases, leaving 28 bases between them. CDR1 is SNHLY and CDR2 is FYNNEI in the germline V gene. The CDR3 contains 15 residues. The CDR3 is CASSGDLAGNYGYFF. The CDR3 region has the DNA TGTGCCAGCAGCGGAGATCTGGCCGGGAACTATGGCTACTTCTTT.

In regard to this clonotype: The germline gene is not matched at one end of the junction; a read error may be the cause. The chain combines TRBV9 with TRBJ2-7; D possibly corresponds to TRBD2 (6 bases). The CDR3 contains 15 residues. Germline CDR1 reads SGDLS; CDR2 reads YYNGEE. The CDR3 region has the DNA TGTGCCAGCGGAGGGGATGGGATCATCTCCTACGACCAGTACTTC. Translating it yields CASGGDGIISYDQYF.

As concerns this clonotype: An end of the junction does not agree with germline; a read error may underlie this. This rearrangement joins TRBV7-2 to TRBJ1-2, with 8 bases lining up with TRBD1. The CDR3 totals 14 residues. Looked up from germline, CDR1 is SGHTA and CDR2 is FQGNSA. The CDR3 is CASSWEDRVYDYTF. DNA of the CDR3: TGCGCCAGCAGCTGGGAGGACAGGGTATACGATTACACCTTC.

This clonotype was recorded once. The CDR3 end shows no conserved phenylalanine or tryptophan, and so a read error is likely. No DNA is shown, since the ends of the CDR3 on it are uncertain; the CDR3 is the one TCRdb lists. The rearrangement links TRBV2 to TRBJ2-4; TRBD1 was called by the table and not checked on the DNA. The CDR3 spans 12 residues, counting both ends. Germline V gene sequence: CDR1 SNHLY, CDR2 FYNNEI. Here the CDR3 reads CASGDGGTDPQY.

As concerns this clonotype: Likely a read error: the CDR3 ends without its conserved phenylalanine or tryptophan. Because the CDR3's place on the DNA is in doubt, the DNA is left out and the CDR3 is given as listed by TCRdb. The genes are TRBV7-8 and TRBJ2-3; TRBD1 is the table's D call, not checked against the DNA. The CDR3 is made up of 13 amino acids, end residues included. The V gene's germline CDR1 is SGHVS and CDR2 FQNEAQ. CDR3: CASGEGSRRTDTQ.

Of note for this clonotype: The conserved phenylalanine or tryptophan normally closing the CDR3 is absent here, so this likely arose from a read error. No DNA is shown, since the ends of the CDR3 on it are uncertain; the CDR3 is the one TCRdb lists. V is TRBV7-9 and J is TRBJ2-3; the table names TRBD2, a call not compared with the DNA. Germline V gene data show CDR1 as SEHNR and CDR2 as FQNEAQ (reference sequence). With termini counted, the CDR3 has 13 amino acids. CDR3 in amino acids: CASSRGTSGAQDI.

A note on this clonotype: This is likely a read error, given that the CDR3 carries no conserved phenylalanine or tryptophan at its end. It is unclear where the CDR3 begins or ends on the DNA, so no DNA is shown, and the CDR3 is as TCRdb lists it. This rearrangement joins TRBV19 to TRBJ1-6. From its first to its last residue, the CDR3 has 16 amino acids. Germline V gives CDR1 LNHDA, CDR2 SQIVND (reference sequence). CDR3 residues: CASSLGEGAYNAQFFV.

Worth noting for this clonotype: A read error is possible here, since a much larger clone lies one base away. The J gene is TRBJ2-3, the V gene TRBV7-8, with D perhaps matching TRBD1 or TRBD2 (5 bases each). Germline loops: CDR1 SGHVS, CDR2 FQNEAQ. This CDR3 is built from 14 residues. CDR3 sequence reads: CASSFHADGAALSF. As DNA, the CDR3 is TGTGCCAGCAGCTTTCATGCAGACGGGGCAGCCCTTTCCTTT. The variable domain in full, completed from reference TRBV7-8 and TRBJ2-3, reads GAGVSQSPRYKVAKRGQDVALRCDPISGHVSLFWYQQALGQGPEFLTYFQNEAQLDKSGLPSDRFFAERPEGSVSTLKIQRTQQEDSAVYLCASSFHADGAALSFGPGTRLTVL.

This clonotype appeared a few times. Given the absence of the conserved phenylalanine or tryptophan at the CDR3 end, a read error is likely. It is unclear where the CDR3 begins or ends on the DNA, so no DNA is shown, and the CDR3 is as TCRdb lists it. This rearrangement joins TRBV7-8 to TRBJ2-2; the table gives TRBD2 as D, unverified against the DNA. The V gene's germline CDR1 is SGHVS and CDR2 FQNEAQ. The CDR3 totals 12 residues, both ends included. The CDR3 loop reads CASSLAGGADTQ.

The chain combines TRBV7-8 with TRBJ2-1; TRBD2 aligns across 7 bases. The V gene's germline CDR1 is SGHVS and CDR2 FQNEAQ. The junction had 17 bases not matched to a gene; V was cut back by 3 bases and J by 12 bases. The CDR3 totals 16 residues. In DNA form, the CDR3 reads TGTGCCAGCAGCTTTCATCCAGGCGGGAGAGCCCTTTCGCAGTTCTTC. Amino acids: CASSFHPGGRALSQFF.

As concerns this clonotype: The junction departs from the called germline gene at one end, perhaps through a read error. This sequence joins TRBV19 and TRBJ2-3; possible D gene TRBD1, 5 bases. Germline loops: CDR1 LNHDA, CDR2 SQIVND (reference sequence). The length of the CDR3 is 14 residues. The CDR3 bases are TGTGCCAGTAGTTGGGCAGGGTGTTCCGACGAGCAGTACTTT. Encoded protein: CASSWAGCSDEQYF.

This clonotype has more than one count but fewer than ten. The rearrangement joins TRBV29-1 to TRBJ2-3; no reliable D call. V lost 0 bases to trimming and J lost 6 bases, with 13 bases between them. The CDR3 is made up of 14 amino acids. Germline V CDR1 and CDR2: SQVTM, ANQGSEA. The CDR3 is CSVEEGGLGDTQYF. The CDR3 nucleotides are TGCAGCGTTGAAGAGGGTGGTTTAGGTGATACGCAGTATTTT.

Judged by abundance, this clonotype is hyperexpanded (1% or more). The V gene is TRBV7-3, the J gene TRBJ2-7; TRBD1 aligns across 7 bases. Germline lookup yields CDR1 SGHTA and CDR2 FQGTGA. The CDR3 is 18 residues long. Trimming at V came to 3 bases and at J to 1 base, leaving 15 bases not matched to a gene. The CDR3 region has the DNA TGTGCCAGCAGCTTTCATCCAGACGGGACAGCCCTTTCCTACGAGCAGTACGTC. Translated: CASSFHPDGTALSYEQYV.

This chain links TRBV19 with TRBJ2-5, with 7 bases fitting TRBD1. Per the germline V gene, CDR1 is LNHDA and CDR2 is SQIVND (reference sequence). Trimming cost V 3 bases and J 2 bases; bases outside gene matches: 0. This CDR3 has 13 residues. The CDR3 region has the DNA TGTGCCAGTAGTATGGACAGGCAAGAGACCCAGTACTTC. This translates into CASSMDRQETQYF.

The chain couples TRBV10-3 to TRBJ2-3; 7 bases match TRBD2. After removal of 5 bases from V and 0 bases from J, the junction contained 8 bases not matched to a gene. The germline gives CDR1 ENHRY, CDR2 SYGVKD. This CDR3 has 16 amino acids. The CDR3 here is CAISQAGSASTDTQYF. Written as DNA, the CDR3 is TGTGCCATCAGTCAAGCGGGGAGTGCTAGCACAGATACGCAGTATTTT.

Points on this clonotype: No conserved phenylalanine or tryptophan is present at the end of the CDR3, so a read error is the likely explanation. The DNA is omitted, as the CDR3 cannot be located on it reliably, and the CDR3 follows TCRdb's listing. This chain links TRBV7-3 with TRBJ2-1; no DNA check was done on the table's D call, TRBD2. Germline CDR1 reads SGHTA; CDR2 reads FQGTGA. Both ends counted, the CDR3 spans 13 residues. Here the CDR3 reads CASTRRANPVELL.

Concerning this clonotype: The conserved phenylalanine or tryptophan normally closing the CDR3 is absent here, so this likely arose from a read error. The DNA is left out, because the CDR3 cannot be placed on it with certainty; the CDR3 is given as TCRdb lists it. This chain joins TRBV2 and TRBJ2-6; the DNA was not compared with TRBD2, the D call given in the table. The CDR3 totals 15 residues, both ends included. Germline CDR1 reads SNHLY; CDR2 reads FYNNEI. CDR3 region: CASSDGGVAEAFFTQ.

Concerning this clonotype: No DNA is shown, since the ends of the CDR3 on it are uncertain; the CDR3 is the one TCRdb lists. J is TRBJ2-3 and V is TRBV7-9. Germline V CDR1 and CDR2: SEHNR, FQNEAQ (reference sequence). The CDR3 is 12 amino acids long, termini counted. The CDR3 here is CASSVGSGTRYF.

The V gene is TRBV7-3, the J gene TRBJ2-3; D is tentatively TRBD1 or TRBD2 (6 bases each). With 8 bases removed from V and 9 bases from J, the gap between germline ends came to 18 bases. Looked up from germline, CDR1 is SGHTA and CDR2 is FQGTGA. The CDR3 length is 13 residues. CDR3 loop: CASGYGGTHTQYF. The CDR3, as DNA: TGTGCCAGCGGGTACGGGGGCACACACACGCAGTATTTT.

The chain is built from TRBV20-1 and TRBJ1-2, with D perhaps TRBD1 (5 bases). Trimming removed 6 bases at V and 11 bases at J, with 16 bases between. This CDR3 has 11 residues. Germline CDR1 and CDR2: DFQATT and SNEGSKA (reference sequence). CDR3 region: CSATGTSGYTF. The CDR3 DNA follows: TGCAGTGCAACCGGGACTAGCGGATACACCTTC.

In its sample, this clonotype was seen a few times. The CDR3 region has the DNA TGTGCCAGCAGCTTGTCAGAGAACGAGCAGTACTTC. Protein sequence: CASSLSENEQYF. The chain combines TRBV7-9 with TRBJ2-7; no reliable D call. CDR1 is SEHNR and CDR2 is FQNEAQ in the germline V gene (reference sequence). The CDR3 is 12 residues long. Trimming shortened V by 3 bases and J by 5 bases, and 8 bases separated the two germline ends.

As for this clonotype: The junction departs from germline at one end; a sequencing error may be responsible. This chain uses TRBV9 with TRBJ2-3; TRBD2 is a possible D gene (6 bases). The CDR3 covers 13 residues. Germline V CDR1 and CDR2: SGDLS, YYNGEE. The CDR3 DNA reads as TGTGCCAGCAGTGAATGGGGGGAACAGACGGAGGATTTT. The encoded protein is CASSEWGEQTEDF.

The chain combines TRBV7-8 with TRBJ2-7; no clear D. Looked up from germline, CDR1 is SGHVS and CDR2 is FQNEAQ. The CDR3 covers 17 residues. V was trimmed by 5 bases and J by 3 bases, leaving 23 bases between them. CDR3 coding DNA: TGTGCCAGCAGCCCTACCCCCCGCACGGCGCTTTTCTACGAGCAGTACGTC. Its protein product is CASSPTPRTALFYEQYV.

The chain uses TRBV2 and TRBJ2-5; D gene uncertain. The J call may be in error: the DNA end matches TRBJ2-1 better. Germline V gene lookup returns CDR1 SNHLY and CDR2 FYNNEI. The CDR3 has 14 residues. The CDR3 spells CATSKGSGQETQFF. CDR3 nucleotide sequence: TGTGCCACCAGCAAGGGTTCGGGCCAAGAGACCCAGTTCTTC.